The next 15 T cell receptor beta chains were all read from a single sample in a study of T cell changes during pregnancy in multiple sclerosis. The assay was immunoSEQ multiplex PCR, and TCRdb's table has in-frame clones only and misses some. The sample carries 10,000 to 13,000 clones, about 89% recorded once. The sample was CD8+ T cells from peripheral blood mononuclear cells, taken in the first trimester of pregnancy. The receptors were sampled from a female donor in good health, enrolled as a control in a pregnancy study.

The genes are TRBV7-9 and TRBJ2-3; D is possibly TRBD1 (6 bases). V lost 11 bases and J lost 6, with 18 bases in between. This CDR3 region has 13 residues. The germline CDR1 and CDR2 sequences are SEHNR and FQNEAQ (reference sequence). The CDR3 nucleotides are TGTGCCGTTCCTACAGGGATGGGTGATACGCAGTATTTT. It translates to CAVPTGMGDTQYF.

The chain employs TRBV28 and TRBJ1-4, with D possibly TRBD1 on 6 matching bases. Looked up from germline, CDR1 is MDHEN and CDR2 is SYDVKM. Trimming shortened V by 8 bases and J by 0 bases, and 7 bases separated the two germline ends. The CDR3 length is 13 residues. For the CDR3, the DNA is TGTGCCAGCCAGGGGACAACTAATGAAAAACTGTTTTTT. Amino acid sequence: CASQGTTNEKLFF.

By frequency in the sample, this clone is medium-sized. This chain links TRBV4-2 with TRBJ2-6; TRBD1 aligns across 7 bases. This CDR3 has 16 amino acids. Germline V gene data show CDR1 as LGHNA and CDR2 as YNFKEQ. The trim removed 4 bases at V and 4 bases at J, leaving 7 bases unmatched. The CDR3 nucleotides are TGTGCCAGCAGCCCTGACAGGGAGTCAGGGGCCAACGTCCTGACTTTC. Translation gives CASSPDRESGANVLTF.

J is TRBJ1-1 and V is TRBV19; D gene uncertain. The CDR3 consists of 13 residues. The germline CDR1 and CDR2 sequences are LNHDA and SQIVND (reference sequence). Trimming shortened V by 7 bases and J by 0 bases, and 9 bases separated the two germline ends. CDR3 sequence (DNA): TGTGCCAGTATATCGGTAATGAACACTGAAGCTTTCTTT. It specifies CASISVMNTEAFF.

This clone was detected once. This rearrangement joins TRBV6-5 to TRBJ1-2; D is perhaps TRBD1 (5 bases). This CDR3 comprises 13 residues. CDR1 is MNHEY, CDR2 SVGAGI, per germline. Trimming took off 6 bases at V and 3 bases at J, with 11 bases between the two ends. CDR3 sequence reads: CASSMSRDYGYTF. DNA for the CDR3: TGTGCCAGCAGCATGAGCAGGGACTATGGCTACACCTTC.

The rearrangement links TRBV4-3 to TRBJ2-6; D may be TRBD2 (6 bases). Germline loops: CDR1 LGHNA, CDR2 YSLEER. V was clipped by 3 bases and J by 0 bases, with 9 bases between them. The CDR3 spans 16 residues. CDR3 nucleotides: TGCGCCAGCAGCCAGGGGGAGGTCTCTGGGGCCAACGTCCTGACTTTC. Translated, it gives CASSQGEVSGANVLTF.

The chain employs TRBV5-1 and TRBJ1-4; a possible D gene is TRBD1 (5 bases). The CDR3 is made up of 14 amino acids. Deletions cut 1 base from V and 4 bases from J, with 8 bases between. Germline V gene lookup returns CDR1 SGHRS and CDR2 YFSETQ. CDR3 region: CASSLPGINEKLFF. The CDR3 region has the DNA TGCGCCAGCAGCTTGCCAGGGATTAATGAAAAACTGTTTTTT. The entire variable domain, with the rest obtained from reference TRBV5-1 and TRBJ1-4, is as follows: KAGVTQTPRYLIKTRGQQVTLSCSPISGHRSVSWYQQTPGQGLQFLFEYFSETQRNKGNFPGRFSGRQFSNSRSEMNVSTLELGDSALYLCASSLPGINEKLFFGSGTQLSVL.

This clone was counted a few times. This sequence joins TRBV19 and TRBJ1-1; a possible D gene is TRBD1 (5 bases). The CDR3 runs to 13 residues. Trimming left V 6 bases short and J 4 bases short, with 12 bases between. Germline loops: CDR1 LNHDA, CDR2 SQIVND (reference sequence). CDR3 nucleotide sequence: TGTGCCAGTAGCCCTCAGGGTAGCACTGAAGCTTTCTTT. It codes for CASSPQGSTEAFF.

V is TRBV9 and J is TRBJ2-7; 10 bases map to TRBD2. From germline, CDR1 is SGDLS and CDR2 YYNGEE. The V gene end was trimmed by 0 bases and the J gene end by 3 bases; junction bases not matched to a gene: 3. The CDR3 is made up of 15 amino acids. CDR3 nucleotide sequence: TGTGCCAGCAGCGTAGATCCTAGCGGGGGCTACGAGCAGTACTTC. Protein sequence: CASSVDPSGGYEQYF.

This sequence joins TRBV19 and TRBJ2-7, with a possible D match to TRBD1 (10 bases). V was clipped by 5 bases and J by 3 bases, with 26 bases between them. Germline assignment: CDR1 LNHDA and CDR2 SQIVND (reference sequence). This CDR3 contains 18 residues. The CDR3 bases are TGTGCCAGTAGTCTACGGGCGGGGGGGACAGGGGAAGGCTACGAGCAGTACTTC. Translating gives CASSLRAGGTGEGYEQYF.

For the CDR3, the DNA is TGTGCCAGCAGTGAACTTTGGGCGTACGAGCAGTACTTC. It translates to CASSELWAYEQYF. The V and J genes are TRBV2 and TRBJ2-7; D gene uncertain. The CDR3 covers 13 residues. Germline-derived CDR1 and CDR2 are SNHLY and FYNNEI. V was trimmed by 2 bases and J by 4 bases, leaving 9 bases between them. Using reference TRBV2 and TRBJ2-7 for the parts outside the CDR3, the full variable domain is EPEVTQTPSHQVTQMGQEVILRCVPISNHLYFYWYRQILGQKVEFLVSFYNNEISEKSEIFDDQFSVERPDGSNFTLKIRSTKLEDSAMYFCASSELWAYEQYFGPGTRLTVT.

A few counts support this clone. This chain uses TRBV7-2 with TRBJ2-2, with a weak D call TRBD2 (5 bases). Germline loops: CDR1 SGHTA, CDR2 FQGNSA. This CDR3 has 15 residues. V was trimmed by 4 bases and J by 7 bases, leaving 16 bases between them. The CDR3 loop is CASSSYNGEGGELFF. The CDR3 DNA follows: TGTGCCAGCAGCTCCTACAACGGGGAAGGCGGGGAGCTGTTTTTT.

The gene calls are TRBV5-6 and TRBJ2-7, with TRBD1 as a possible D gene (6 bases). The V gene's germline CDR1 is SGHDT and CDR2 YYEEEE. With 3 bases removed from V and 1 base from J, the gap between germline ends came to 11 bases. The CDR3 is 14 residues long. For the CDR3, the DNA is TGTGCCAGCAGCTCGATGACAGGTTCCTACGAGCAGTACTTC. Encoded protein: CASSSMTGSYEQYF. The full variable domain, in which reference TRBV5-6 and TRBJ2-7 provide the parts outside the CDR3, is DAGVTQSPTHLIKTRGQQVTLRCSPKSGHDTVSWYQQALGQGPQFIFQYYEEEERQRGNFPDRFSGHQFPNYSSELNVNALLLGDSALYLCASSSMTGSYEQYFGPGTRLTVT.

This chain uses TRBV27 with TRBJ2-2; a possible D gene is TRBD1 (6 bases). CDR1 and CDR2 (germline): MNHEY, SMNVEV (reference sequence). The V and J ends lost 2 bases and 3 bases respectively, with 10 bases between them. The CDR3 spans 15 residues. CDR3: CASSLAQGYTGELFF. The CDR3 DNA is TGTGCCAGCAGTTTAGCCCAGGGGTACACCGGGGAGCTGTTTTTT.

The chain joins TRBV25-1 to TRBJ1-2; TRBD1 matches 12 bases. Trimming cost V 8 bases and J 7 bases; bases outside gene matches: 8. This CDR3 spans 14 amino acids. Germline V lookup: CDR1 MGHDK, CDR2 SYGVNS. In nucleotides, the CDR3 is TGTGCCAGCGGGAACCCGGGACAGGGGGCTGGCTACACCTTC. This gives the protein CASGNPGQGAGYTF.